This T cell receptor beta chain was sequenced during a study of post-analysis software for immune sequencing data. cDNA libraries for TCR beta contained unique molecular identifiers. MiXCR, run by TCRdb on the PCR reads, gives a single entry per CDR3 protein. The data hold approximately 570,000 distinct CDR3 sequences, with about 40% observed a single time. In the case of this clonotype: Its antigen remains unknown.

This CDR3 spans 16 amino acids. Trimming cost V 1 base and J 7 bases, with 15 bases left between them. CDR1 is SGHRS and CDR2 is YFSETQ in the germline V gene. Whole-study findings and limits: TRBV segments more frequent in patients than in controls numbered roughly 5 and included TRBV5-6, TRBV5-1 and TRBV20-1. The authors found that F measure strongly co-clustered same-batch samples. Significantly lower normalized Chao1 diversity was seen in multiple sclerosis patients than in controls.

Sequenced sample: blood. The sequence came from a girl aged 10 to 17 with multiple sclerosis. This sequence joins TRBV5-1 and TRBJ1-6; D remains ambiguous. The CDR3 DNA follows: TGCGCCAGCAGCTTGAGGAGCGGGTTGGAGAATTCACCCCTCCACTTT. Its protein is CASSLRSGLENSPLHF.